This T cell receptor beta chain came from a study of blood T cell repertoires in COVID-19. The overall study: Both acute and convalescent COVID-19 samples were obtained from the United States, Italy and Spain. Sample material is recorded as cDNA or gDNA derived from T cells, B-cell-depleted T cells, or PBMCs.

V dropped 6 bases and J dropped 2; count of bases not matched to a gene: 6. The CDR3 has 14 residues. Germline V gene sequence: CDR1 MNHEY, CDR2 SVGAGI. Generated by immunoSEQ multiplex PCR, the TCRdb table keeps only in-frame clones and is missing some. The data show tens of thousands of clones, about 72% seen once. This sequence originates from a man between 65 and 79 years old with active or convalescent COVID-19. Sequencing was performed on peripheral blood. This sequence joins TRBV6-5 and TRBJ2-5; 7 bases are a match to TRBD1. CDR3 loop: CASRAETGQETQYF. CDR3 in DNA: TGTGCCAGCAGAGCCGAGACAGGGCAAGAGACCCAGTACTTC.